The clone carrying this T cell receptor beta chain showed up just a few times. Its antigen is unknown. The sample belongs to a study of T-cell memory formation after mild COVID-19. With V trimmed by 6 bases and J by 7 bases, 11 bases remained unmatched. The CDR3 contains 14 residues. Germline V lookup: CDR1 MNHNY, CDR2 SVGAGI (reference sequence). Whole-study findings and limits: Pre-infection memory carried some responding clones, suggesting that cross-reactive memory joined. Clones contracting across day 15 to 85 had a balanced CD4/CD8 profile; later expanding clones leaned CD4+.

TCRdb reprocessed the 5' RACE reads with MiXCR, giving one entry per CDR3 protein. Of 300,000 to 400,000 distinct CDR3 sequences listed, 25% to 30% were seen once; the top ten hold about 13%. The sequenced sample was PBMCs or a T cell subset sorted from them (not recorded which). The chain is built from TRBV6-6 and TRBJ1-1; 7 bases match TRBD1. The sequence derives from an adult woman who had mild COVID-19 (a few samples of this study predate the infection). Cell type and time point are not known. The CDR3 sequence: CASRKRGGADEAFF. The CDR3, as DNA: TGTGCCAGCAGAAAGAGAGGGGGCGCCGATGAAGCTTTCTTT.